One and the same sample provided the 21 T cell receptor beta chains below, sequenced in a study of blood T cells in healthy people across ages. Using a J-beta primer mix together with a sample-barcoded 5' primer, a second PCR was run for about 7 to 12 cycles. From the 5' RACE reads, TCRdb called clonotypes with MiXCR, one entry per CDR3 protein. This table has 850,000 to 1,300,000 distinct CDR3 sequences, under 45% appearing once. The sample comprised blood. These receptors were collected from a woman aged 55-69 years in good health.

The chain is built from TRBV5-1 and TRBJ2-5; D perhaps matches TRBD1 (6 bases). The V and J ends lost 4 bases and 7 bases respectively, with 17 bases between them. CDR3 length equals 14 residues. Germline values: CDR1 SGHRS, CDR2 YFSETQ. DNA for the CDR3: TGCGCCAGCAGCCCCTCCACAGGGCTCGGGACCCAGTACTTC. It codes for CASSPSTGLGTQYF.

The chain is built from TRBV4-2 and TRBJ2-7; 7 positions match TRBD2. CDR3 length: 19 amino acids. V dropped 0 bases and J dropped 3; count of bases not matched to a gene: 17. Germline CDR1 and CDR2: LGHNA and YNFKEQ. CDR3 amino acids: CASSQDLAVGGRKGYEQYF. The CDR3 nucleotides are TGTGCCAGCAGCCAAGATCTGGCGGTGGGCGGGAGAAAAGGCTACGAGCAGTACTTC.

The chain combines TRBV9 with TRBJ2-7; perhaps TRBD2 as D (6 bases). The DNA end favors TRBJ2-5, so the J call may be wrong. The CDR3 is 15 amino acids. Germline loops: CDR1 SGDLS, CDR2 YYNGEE. The CDR3 nucleotides are TGTGCCAGCAGCCCAGGGCGGGGAGGCCAAGAGACCCAGTACTTC. Encoded protein: CASSPGRGGQETQYF.

This clonotype has more than one count but fewer than ten. The chain carries TRBV29-1 and TRBJ2-7, with TRBD1 matching over 9 bases. Germline values: CDR1 SQVTM, CDR2 ANQGSEA. The CDR3 sequence is 14 residues long. V lost 7 bases to trimming and J lost 3 bases; unmatched junction nucleotides: 10. This chain's CDR3 is CSARGGQGLYEQYF. The CDR3 bases are TGCAGCGCCCGTGGGGGACAGGGCCTCTACGAGCAGTACTTC.

This clonotype has a handful of counts. The chain links TRBV7-2 to TRBJ2-5, with 11 bases aligning to TRBD2. Germline values: CDR1 SGHTA, CDR2 FQGNSA. With 7 bases clipped from V and 5 bases from J, the junction kept 12 bases outside the gene matches. This CDR3 region has 16 residues. The CDR3 nucleotides are TGTGCCAGCATGTTAACTCTGACTAGCGGGAAGGAGACCCAGTACTTC. Its translation is CASMLTLTSGKETQYF.

The chain employs TRBV7-2 and TRBJ2-6; D is unresolved. The V and J ends lost 3 bases and 3 bases respectively, with 15 bases between them. Germline-derived CDR1 and CDR2 are SGHTA and FQGNSA. This CDR3 has 17 amino acids. The CDR3 bases are TGTGCCAGCAGCTTTGGGGATATCCCCCTTGGGGCCAACGTCCTGACTTTC. Protein product: CASSFGDIPLGANVLTF.

The rearrangement uses TRBV5-1 and TRBJ2-7, with 8 bases lining up with TRBD1. Trimming removed 0 bases from V and 0 bases from J; junction bases left unmatched: 5. This CDR3 is 16 amino acids long. The germline V gene has CDR1 SGHRS and CDR2 YFSETQ. In DNA, the CDR3 is TGCGCCAGCAGCTTGGCGGGACAGGTGTACTCCTACGAGCAGTACTTC. Translated, it gives CASSLAGQVYSYEQYF.

The V gene is TRBV9, the J gene TRBJ2-4; possibly TRBD1 for D (5 bases). Germline CDR1 reads SGDLS; CDR2 reads YYNGEE. The CDR3 contains 15 residues. V lost 4 bases to trimming and J lost 3 bases, with 14 bases between them. Here the CDR3 reads CASSPTRVDKNIQYF. CDR3 DNA sequence: TGTGCCAGCAGCCCGACCAGGGTTGACAAAAACATTCAGTACTTC.

With regard to this clonotype: One base away lies a much larger clone, so this may be a sequencing read error. The rearrangement links TRBV3-1 to TRBJ2-7; 7 bases are shared with TRBD1. CDR1 and CDR2 from the germline V gene are LGHDT and YNNKEL (reference sequence). This CDR3 contains 16 residues. The CDR3 DNA reads as TGTGCCAGCAGCCAAGTGGCCTGGGACAGCTCCTACAAGCAGTACTTC. This gives the protein CASSQVAWDSSYKQYF.

The genes are TRBV20-1 and TRBJ2-1; D is unresolved. V was shortened by 6 bases and J by 8 bases, with 8 bases between the two germline ends. Germline V gene lookup returns CDR1 DFQATT and CDR2 SNEGSKA (reference sequence). This CDR3 has 10 amino acids. CDR3 sequence (DNA): TGCAGTGCCCACTCGGATGAGCAGTTCTTC. It specifies CSAHSDEQFF.

The chain combines TRBV4-1 with TRBJ2-3, with TRBD2 identical over 10 bases. Germline CDR1 is MGHRA and CDR2 is YSYEKL. The length of the CDR3 is 16 residues. V lost 4 bases, J lost 3 bases, and 7 bases stayed unmatched. As DNA, the CDR3 is TGCGCCAGCAGCCCTACCGGGACTAGCGATACAGATACGCAGTATTTT. Amino acid sequence: CASSPTGTSDTDTQYF.

The J gene is TRBJ2-1, the V gene TRBV7-2, with D possibly TRBD2 on 6 matching bases. Trimming shortened V by 4 bases and J by 3 bases, and 13 bases separated the two germline ends. CDR1 and CDR2 from the germline V gene are SGHTA and FQGNSA. The CDR3 runs to 15 residues. In nucleotides, the CDR3 is TGTGCCAGCAGCTCCATAGCGGCCTTCTACAATGAGCAGTTCTTC. Its protein is CASSSIAAFYNEQFF.

This clonotype appeared many times. This chain links TRBV24-1 with TRBJ2-1, with 8 positions matching TRBD2. The V gene end was trimmed by 4 bases and the J gene end by 8 bases; junction bases not matched to a gene: 0. CDR1 is KGHDR and CDR2 is SFDVKD in the germline V gene. The CDR3 is 12 residues long. The CDR3 nucleotides read TGTGCCACCAGTGACGGGAGGGATGAGCAGTTCTTC. Residues: CATSDGRDEQFF.

The chain recombines TRBV15 with TRBJ1-1; possibly TRBD1 for D (6 bases). Looked up from germline, CDR1 is LNHNV and CDR2 is YYDKDF (reference sequence). This CDR3 comprises 15 residues. The ends were cut back, 4 bases at V and 0 bases at J, with 12 bases in the middle. For the CDR3, the DNA is TGTGCCACCAGCAAACCGACAGGTATGAACACTGAAGCTTTCTTT. It codes for CATSKPTGMNTEAFF.

V and J are TRBV10-2 and TRBJ2-1; no reliable D call. The CDR3 is 17 amino acids. In germline, CDR1 is WSHSY, CDR2 SAAADI. V was pared by 0 bases and J by 5 bases, with 17 bases between. This chain's CDR3 is CASSESSVEWGNNEQFF. CDR3 DNA: TGCGCCAGCAGTGAGTCCTCGGTGGAGTGGGGTAACAATGAGCAGTTCTTC.

A few counts support this clonotype. The chain has TRBV29-1 and TRBJ2-5; 7 nucleotides align to TRBD2. This CDR3 is built from 12 residues. Trimming removed 6 bases from V and 2 bases from J; junction bases left unmatched: 3. CDR1 is SQVTM, CDR2 ANQGSEA, per germline. CDR3 DNA: TGCAGCGTGGGGGGGAGGCAAGAGACCCAGTACTTC. Protein: CSVGGRQETQYF.

The gene calls are TRBV11-2 and TRBJ1-1; D unclear. Germline V lookup: CDR1 SGHAT, CDR2 FQNNGV. This CDR3 comprises 14 residues. Trimming left V 6 bases short and J 11 bases short, with 22 bases between. CDR3 in amino acids: CASRPGTATSSAFF. The CDR3 bases are TGTGCCAGCAGACCAGGTACAGCCACTAGCTCCGCTTTCTTT.

On this clonotype: Relative to the germline gene, one junction end is altered; a read error may explain this. The genes are TRBV5-1 and TRBJ2-3; TRBD2 is a possible D gene (7 bases). The CDR3 extends over 17 amino acids. Germline V gene lookup returns CDR1 SGHRS and CDR2 YFSETQ. The CDR3: CASGLDPGRGKADTQYF. CDR3 coding DNA: TGCGCCAGCGGCTTGGACCCAGGGAGGGGGAAGGCAGATACGCAGTATTTT. Using reference TRBV5-1 and TRBJ2-3 for the parts outside the CDR3, the full variable domain is KAGVTQTPRYLIKTRGQQVTLSCSPISGHRSVSWYQQTPGQGLQFLFEYFSETQRNKGNFPGRFSGRQFSNSRSEMNVSTLELGDSALYLCASGLDPGRGKADTQYFGPGTRLTVL.

A few counts support this clonotype. The CDR3 coding sequence is TGTGCCAGCAGTTACTACACTGGGGCCAACGTCCTGACTTTC. Translating gives CASSYYTGANVLTF. J is TRBJ2-6 and V is TRBV6-5, with unresolved D. The CDR3 is 14 amino acids. CDR1 is MNHEY and CDR2 is SVGAGI in the germline V gene. The V end was cut by 1 base, the J end by 2 bases, with 3 bases between.

The rearrangement joins TRBV12-3 or TRBV12-4 to TRBJ1-2; no firm D call. V lost 1 base to trimming and J lost 5 bases, with 14 bases between them. The CDR3 runs 15 residues. CDR3 sequence: CASSLGGKHPYGYTF. The CDR3 region has the DNA TGTGCCAGCAGTTTAGGTGGTAAACACCCATATGGCTACACCTTC.

J is TRBJ2-7 and V is TRBV6-5; D gene unclear. This CDR3 has 19 residues. The V end was cut by 0 bases, the J end by 0 bases, with 21 bases between. Germline V gives CDR1 MNHEY, CDR2 SVGAGI. Written as DNA, the CDR3 is TGTGCCAGCAGTTACTCGAGATATCCCGACGGCGGCATCTCCTACGAGCAGTACTTC. Its protein is CASSYSRYPDGGISYEQYF.